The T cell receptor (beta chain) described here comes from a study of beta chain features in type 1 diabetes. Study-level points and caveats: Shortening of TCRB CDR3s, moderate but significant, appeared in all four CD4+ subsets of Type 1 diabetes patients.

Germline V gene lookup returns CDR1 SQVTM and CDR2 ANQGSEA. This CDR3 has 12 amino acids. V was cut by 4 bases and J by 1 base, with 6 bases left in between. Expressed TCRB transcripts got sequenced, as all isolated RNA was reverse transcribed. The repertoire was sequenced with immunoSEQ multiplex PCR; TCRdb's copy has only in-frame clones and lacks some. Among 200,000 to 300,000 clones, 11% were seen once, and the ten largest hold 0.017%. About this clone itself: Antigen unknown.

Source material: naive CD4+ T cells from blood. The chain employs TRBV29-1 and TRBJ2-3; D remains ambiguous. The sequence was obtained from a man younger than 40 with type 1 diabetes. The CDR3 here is CSVVSGTDTQYF. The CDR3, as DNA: TGCAGCGTTGTATCTGGCACAGATACGCAGTATTTT.